The 10 T cell receptor beta chains below all came from one sample that was sequenced in a study of Ad26.COV2.S vaccination and SARS-CoV-2 variants. Here immunoSEQ multiplex PCR was the method, and the copy in TCRdb shows in-frame clones only, minus some. The sample has over 110,000 clones, 86% seen once. The sample here was peripheral blood, taken after recovery from COVID-19. The receptors derive from a human donor who had recovered from COVID-19.

This chain joins TRBV7-8 and TRBJ2-7, with D unresolved. CDR3 length: 13 amino acids. Germline V CDR1 and CDR2: SGHVS, FQNEAQ. Between the trimmed V and J ends, which lost 3 bases and 0 bases, there was a span of 6 bases. CDR3 residues: CASSFGFSYEQYF. The CDR3 DNA reads as TGTGCCAGCAGCTTCGGGTTCTCCTACGAGCAGTACTTC.

The J gene is TRBJ1-2, the V gene TRBV5-1, with D hard to call. With 0 bases removed from V and 7 bases from J, the gap between germline ends came to 10 bases. CDR1 SGHRS and CDR2 YFSETQ come from the germline V gene. CDR3 length equals 13 residues. CDR3 residues: CASSLVVGFGYTF. Here the CDR3 DNA reads TGCGCCAGCAGCTTGGTTGTAGGGTTTGGCTACACCTTC.

This clone was detected a few times. The rearrangement links TRBV9 to TRBJ2-7, with D possibly TRBD1 on 6 matching bases. V shed 3 bases and J shed 2 bases, with 12 bases lying between them. Germline CDR1 is SGDLS and CDR2 is YYNGEE. This CDR3 spans 14 amino acids. The CDR3 loop reads CASSGERDTYEQYF. The CDR3 bases are TGTGCCAGCAGCGGAGAACGGGACACCTACGAGCAGTACTTC. The full variable domain, in which reference TRBV9 and TRBJ2-7 provide the parts outside the CDR3, is DSGVTQTPKHLITATGQRVTLRCSPRSGDLSVYWYQQSLDQGLQFLIQYYNGEERAKGNILERFSAQQFPDLHSELNLSSLELGDSALYFCASSGERDTYEQYFGPGTRLTVT.

CDR3 coding DNA: TGTGCCAGCAGTTTACTCACTAGCGGGGGGAACAATGAGCAGTTCTTC. Amino acids: CASSLLTSGGNNEQFF. The chain employs TRBV27 and TRBJ2-1, with 12 nucleotides matching TRBD2. The CDR3 contains 16 residues. J lost 5 bases, V lost 2 bases, and 4 bases had no gene match. Germline lookup yields CDR1 MNHEY and CDR2 SMNVEV (reference sequence).

The V and J genes are TRBV7-2 and TRBJ1-6, with 7 bases aligning to TRBD1. Per the germline V gene, CDR1 is SGHTA and CDR2 is FQGNSA. V lost 5 bases, J lost 4 bases, and 5 bases stayed unmatched. This CDR3 spans 15 amino acids. For the CDR3, the DNA is TGTGCCAGCAGCCCCGGGACAGCATATAATTCACCCCTCCACTTT. As protein: CASSPGTAYNSPLHF.

This clone showed up just a few times. CDR3 DNA sequence: TGTGCCAGCAGCCCAGGGGGCGGTAATGAAAAACTGTTTTTT. Its translation: CASSPGGGNEKLFF. The chain links TRBV7-8 to TRBJ1-4, with 8 nucleotides matching TRBD1. Germline CDR1 reads SGHVS; CDR2 reads FQNEAQ. The CDR3 has 14 amino acids. J lost 4 bases, V lost 5 bases, and 3 bases had no gene match.

V is TRBV7-2 and J is TRBJ2-3; D remains ambiguous. The CDR3 is made up of 15 amino acids. The V end was cut by 0 bases, the J end by 1 base, with 8 bases between. Germline V gene sequence: CDR1 SGHTA, CDR2 FQGNSA. CDR3 in DNA: TGTGCCAGCAGCTTAGCGATCGGCCGCACAGATACGCAGTATTTT. Protein: CASSLAIGRTDTQYF.

The chain combines TRBV15 with TRBJ2-7; D call uncertain. Germline V gene sequence: CDR1 LNHNV, CDR2 YYDKDF (reference sequence). CDR3 size: 13 residues. V was pared by 2 bases and J by 7 bases, with 12 bases between. The CDR3 sequence is CATSRTQGLEQYF. The DNA of the CDR3 is TGTGCCACCAGCAGAACGCAAGGGTTAGAGCAGTACTTC. The full variable domain, with the rest looked up from reference TRBV15 and TRBJ2-7, is DAMVIQNPRYQVTQFGKPVTLSCSQTLNHNVMYWYQQKSSQAPKLLFHYYDKDFNNEADTPDNFQSRRPNTSFCFLDIRSPGLGDTAMYLCATSRTQGLEQYFGPGTRLTVT.

The chain carries TRBV19 and TRBJ1-2, with a weak D call TRBD1 (6 bases). Germline V gene lookup returns CDR1 LNHDA and CDR2 SQIVND (reference sequence). The CDR3 loop spans 15 amino acids. Trimming took 0 bases from V and 8 from J, leaving 16 bases between them. CDR3 in DNA: TGTGCCAGTAGTATAGAGGCCGCAGGGGTGTCCGGCTACACCTTC. As protein: CASSIEAAGVSGYTF.

The genes are TRBV4-3 and TRBJ2-7; D is uncertain. Deletions cut 0 bases from V and 2 bases from J, with 8 bases between. CDR3 size: 14 residues. The germline CDR1 and CDR2 sequences are LGHNA and YSLEER. The CDR3 sequence is CASSQDRATYEQYF. The CDR3 bases are TGCGCCAGCAGCCAAGACCGGGCAACCTACGAGCAGTACTTC.